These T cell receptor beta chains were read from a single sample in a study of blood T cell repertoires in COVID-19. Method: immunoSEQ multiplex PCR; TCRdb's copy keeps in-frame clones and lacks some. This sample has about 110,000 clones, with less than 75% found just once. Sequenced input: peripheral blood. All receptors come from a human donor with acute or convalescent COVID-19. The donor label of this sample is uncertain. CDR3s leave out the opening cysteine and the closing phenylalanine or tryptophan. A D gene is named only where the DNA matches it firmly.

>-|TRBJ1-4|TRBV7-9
ASSSVHNEKLF
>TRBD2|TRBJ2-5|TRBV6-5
ASSAGLAGRETQY
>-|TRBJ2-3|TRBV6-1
ASSEQASTDTQY
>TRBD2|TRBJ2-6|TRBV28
ASLGGGPPGGANVLT
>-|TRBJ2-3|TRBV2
ASSLRTGTLRTDTQY
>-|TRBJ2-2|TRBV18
ASSPRGSGELF
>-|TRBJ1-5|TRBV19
ASSKEQISNQPQH
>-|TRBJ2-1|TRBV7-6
ASSLVEQGTVSYNEQF
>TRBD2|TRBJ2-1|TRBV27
ASSPPPGLAGNHEQF
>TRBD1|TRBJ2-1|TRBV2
ASSEAPVRTGNEQF
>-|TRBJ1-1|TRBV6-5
ASSPGWVTEAF
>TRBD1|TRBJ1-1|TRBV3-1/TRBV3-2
ASSQGGQGQAF
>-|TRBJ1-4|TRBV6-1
ASSELQGSNEKLF
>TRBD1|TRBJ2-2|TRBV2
ASSEGQGNTGELF
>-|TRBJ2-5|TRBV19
ASSMWGWQETQY
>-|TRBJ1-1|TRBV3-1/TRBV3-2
ASSQVKGEAF
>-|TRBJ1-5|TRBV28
ASSFFGNQPQH
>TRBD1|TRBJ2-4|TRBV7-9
ASSERDRTGRAKNIQY
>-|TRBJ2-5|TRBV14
ASSHAGETQY
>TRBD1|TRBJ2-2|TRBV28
ASTSGGARTGELF
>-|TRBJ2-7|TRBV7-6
ASSLRAGPAGEQY
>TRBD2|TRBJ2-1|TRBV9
ASSSRTSGGLIEQF
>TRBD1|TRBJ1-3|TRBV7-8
ASSLLGQAGNTIY
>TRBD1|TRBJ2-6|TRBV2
ASSAYGAGQGVLWGANVLT
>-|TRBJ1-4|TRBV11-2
ASSLRLSGYEKLF
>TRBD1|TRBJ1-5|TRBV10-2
ASKPGQAPNQPQH
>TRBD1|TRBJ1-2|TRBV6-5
ASSIPDRVYGYT